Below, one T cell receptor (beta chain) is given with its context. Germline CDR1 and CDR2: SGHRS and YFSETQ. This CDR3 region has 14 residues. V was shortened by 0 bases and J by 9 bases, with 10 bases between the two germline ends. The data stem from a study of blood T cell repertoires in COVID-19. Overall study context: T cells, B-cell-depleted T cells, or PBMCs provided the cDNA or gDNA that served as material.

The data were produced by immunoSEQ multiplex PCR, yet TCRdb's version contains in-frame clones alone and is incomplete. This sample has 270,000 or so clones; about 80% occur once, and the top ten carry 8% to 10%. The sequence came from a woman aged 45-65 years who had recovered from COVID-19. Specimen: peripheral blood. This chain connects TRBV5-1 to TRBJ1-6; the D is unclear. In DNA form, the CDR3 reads TGCGCCAGCAGCTTGGAAACAGTCGGTTCACCCCTCCACTTT. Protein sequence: CASSLETVGSPLHF.